This T cell receptor beta chain was recovered during a study of blood T cell repertoires in COVID-19. Study-level information: PBMCs, B-cell-depleted T cells, or T cells were the source of the cDNA or gDNA that made up the material.

Here immunoSEQ multiplex PCR was the method, and the copy in TCRdb shows in-frame clones only, minus some. The sample lists roughly 150,000 clones, approximately 80% occurring once. V lost 5 bases, J lost 2 bases, and 8 bases stayed unmatched. The germline gives CDR1 SGHNT, CDR2 YENEEA. The CDR3 sequence is 16 residues long. The chain couples TRBV11-3 to TRBJ2-2; 7 nucleotides line up with TRBD2. The sample taken for sequencing was peripheral blood. This TCR came from a woman in her forties or fifties with acute or convalescent COVID-19. CDR3 nucleotide sequence: TGTGCCAGCAGCCCCCGGACTAGTTTTAACACCGGGGAGCTGTTTTTT. This sequence encodes CASSPRTSFNTGELFF.